A selection of T cell receptor beta chains follows, all from one sample in a study of TIL therapy for anti-PD-1-resistant metastatic lung cancer. Assay used: immunoSEQ multiplex PCR; TCRdb lists only in-frame clones, some missing. The table records roughly 92,000 clones, about 71% of them present only once. The source was tumor tissue, collected at baseline. Every receptor here comes from a person between 25 and 80 years old with non-small cell lung cancer. Each CDR3 is given with its conserved first and last residue. A D gene is named only where the DNA matches it firmly. Expanded clones get a size class; other rows say once, few or many, or leave the size out.

cdr3_nt	cdr3_aa	v_call	j_call	clone_size	d_call	cdr3_length
TGTGCCAGTAGTATAGTGGCAGATTACAATGAGCAGTTCTTC	CASSIVADYNEQFF	TRBV19	TRBJ2-1	-	-	14
TGTGCCAGCAGTCAAGAGGTCGGACTAGCGGTCTACGAGCAGTACTTC	CASSQEVGLAVYEQYF	TRBV4-2	TRBJ2-7	once	TRBD2	16
TGTGCCAGCAGTTATGTTGCAGGGGTGACTTTCTTT	CASSYVAGVTFF	TRBV6-2/TRBV6-3	TRBJ1-1	-	-	12
TGTGCCAGCACGAGGGACAGGGCAGCCCCCTACGAGCAGTACTTC	CASTRDRAAPYEQYF	TRBV6-5	TRBJ2-7	-	TRBD1	15
TGCAGCGTTGAAGGGGGGCCTAATATGAACACTGAAGCTTTCTTT	CSVEGGPNMNTEAFF	TRBV29-1	TRBJ1-1	-	-	15
TGTGCCAGCAGCCAAGAGGACGGACTGGACTATGGCTACACCTTC	CASSQEDGLDYGYTF	TRBV5-8	TRBJ1-2	-	-	15
TGTGCCAGTAGTACCCGGGACAGGGGAAACTCTGGGGCCAACGTCCTGACTTTC	CASSTRDRGNSGANVLTF	TRBV19	TRBJ2-6	-	TRBD1	18
TGTGCCAGCAGCCCCAGACTAGCGGTCACAGATACGCAGTATTTT	CASSPRLAVTDTQYF	TRBV9	TRBJ2-3	-	TRBD2	15
TGCAGCGTTGGCCGAGCAGGAGATTACGAGCAGTACTTC	CSVGRAGDYEQYF	TRBV29-1	TRBJ2-7	few	-	13
TGTGCCAGCAGCCAAGAACTAGCGGGAGCTTACAATGAGCAGTTCTTC	CASSQELAGAYNEQFF	TRBV4-2	TRBJ2-1	-	TRBD2	16
TGTGCCAGCAGCTCTTCGAGCGTGGAGACCCAGTACTTC	CASSSSSVETQYF	TRBV7-9	TRBJ2-5	-	-	13
TGTGCCACATCCCGGACAGGGTTTAATGAAAAACTGTTTTTT	CATSRTGFNEKLFF	TRBV6-5	TRBJ1-4	few	TRBD1	14
TGCGCCAGCACAGAAAGAGAGACCCAGTACTTC	CASTERETQYF	TRBV5-1	TRBJ2-5	-	-	11
TGTGCCAGCAGCAACGAGCGGGGTAGCTCCTACAATGAGCAGTTCTTC	CASSNERGSSYNEQFF	TRBV7-2	TRBJ2-1	many	TRBD2	16
TGTGCCAGCAGCGTAGACTCAGGGGCGCGCACTGAAGCTTTCTTT	CASSVDSGARTEAFF	TRBV9	TRBJ1-1	-	-	15
TGTGCCAGCAGCTACTTCGGGACACAGAACACCGGGGAGCTGTTTTTT	CASSYFGTQNTGELFF	TRBV7-9	TRBJ2-2	-	-	16
TGTGCCAGCAGTTACTCGACTAGCGGGATTACTTACGAGCAGTACTTC	CASSYSTSGITYEQYF	TRBV6-2/TRBV6-3	TRBJ2-7	-	TRBD2	16
TGTGCCAGCAGTCGAGGACAGGGGAGTTCACCCCTCCACTTT	CASSRGQGSSPLHF	TRBV6-5	TRBJ1-6	-	TRBD1	14
TGCGCCAGCAGCTTGTCAGGGGTGAACACTGAAGCTTTCTTT	CASSLSGVNTEAFF	TRBV5-1	TRBJ1-1	-	-	14
TGTGCCAGCAGCTTGGACAGGTCTGGAAACACCATATATTTT	CASSLDRSGNTIYF	TRBV7-9	TRBJ1-3	-	TRBD1	14
TGCGCCAGCAGCCCCCCGAGCTACGAGCAGTACTTC	CASSPPSYEQYF	TRBV5-1	TRBJ2-7	once	-	12
TGTGCCAGCAGTTACGGGCCGACGAACACCGGGGAGCTGTTTTTT	CASSYGPTNTGELFF	TRBV6-5	TRBJ2-2	-	-	15
TGTGCCAGCAGTGGGACCGAGAGGGGACTACAGTACTTC	CASSGTERGLQYF	TRBV12-3/TRBV12-4	TRBJ2-7	once	TRBD2	13
TGTGCCAGCAGCTTAGATCGGCTAGCGGGGGGAGCAGATACGCAGTATTTT	CASSLDRLAGGADTQYF	TRBV7-2	TRBJ2-3	-	TRBD2	17
TGTGCCAGCAGCCACGGGACAGACCGACCCTCTGGGGCCAACGTCCTGACTTTC	CASSHGTDRPSGANVLTF	TRBV4-2	TRBJ2-6	-	TRBD1	18
TGTGCCAGCTCACCCCGACTCGGACTAGCGGGAGGGCCTGTAAGCAATGAGCAGTTCTTC	CASSPRLGLAGGPVSNEQFF	TRBV18	TRBJ2-1	-	TRBD2	20
TGTGCCAGCAATTCGGGACTGATATATAATTCACCCCTCCACTTT	CASNSGLIYNSPLHF	TRBV6-5	TRBJ1-6	-	-	15
TGTGCCAGCAGCTCCGCGCTCAGGGGGCCCTCTGGAAACACCATATATTTT	CASSSALRGPSGNTIYF	TRBV13	TRBJ1-3	-	TRBD1	17
TGTGCCAGCAGCCCCAGTTACGAGCAGTACTTC	CASSPSYEQYF	TRBV7-2	TRBJ2-7	many	-	11
TGTGCCATCAAAGGGGACCCCTACAATGAGCAGTTCTTC	CAIKGDPYNEQFF	TRBV10-3	TRBJ2-1	once	-	13
TGTGCCATCAGTGAGTCACAGGTTACCTACGAGCAGTACTTC	CAISESQVTYEQYF	TRBV10-3	TRBJ2-7	-	-	14
TGTGCCAGCAGCTTAAACGTTGGGAATGGGGCCAACGTCCTGACTTTC	CASSLNVGNGANVLTF	TRBV7-3	TRBJ2-6	few	-	16
TGTGCCAGCAGTACAGGGGGGAATTCACCCCTCCACTTT	CASSTGGNSPLHF	TRBV27	TRBJ1-6	large	TRBD1	13
TGTGCCAGCAGCCAAGATGGGGGGCTTAGCACAGATACGCAGTATTTT	CASSQDGGLSTDTQYF	TRBV4-2	TRBJ2-3	few	-	16
TGTGCCAGCAGTGATATTAATAGCAATCAGCCCCAGCATTTT	CASSDINSNQPQHF	TRBV2	TRBJ1-5	-	-	14
TGTGCCAGCAGCCCGGCGGTAGAAGCTTTCTTT	CASSPAVEAFF	TRBV11-2	TRBJ1-1	few	-	11
TGTGCCTGGAACTGGGGGGGGAGCACAGATACGCAGTATTTT	CAWNWGGSTDTQYF	TRBV30	TRBJ2-3	-	TRBD2	14
TGTGCCAGCAGCCAAGGTCCTCTGCGCTCTGGAAACACCATATATTTT	CASSQGPLRSGNTIYF	TRBV3-1/TRBV3-2	TRBJ1-3	-	-	16
TGCGCCAGCAGCCGCGGCGGACAGGGCTACAATGAGCAGTTCTTC	CASSRGGQGYNEQFF	TRBV4-3	TRBJ2-1	-	TRBD1	15
TGTGCCAGCCGCTCTGGGGGAGCTACGAAGCAGTACTTC	CASRSGGATKQYF	TRBV12-3/TRBV12-4	TRBJ2-7	few	-	13
TGTGCCAGCAGCCCAGTGAGAAACTATGGCTACACCTTC	CASSPVRNYGYTF	TRBV7-9	TRBJ1-2	-	-	13
TGTGCCAGCAGCCCGGGTGGTAGCGGTTCCTACGAGCAGTACTTC	CASSPGGSGSYEQYF	TRBV3-1/TRBV3-2	TRBJ2-7	-	-	15
TGTGCCAGCAGCTTACTTTGGACAGGGGATGGGAAGAACACTGAAGCTTTCTTT	CASSLLWTGDGKNTEAFF	TRBV11-3	TRBJ1-1	-	TRBD1	18